A single TCR beta chain is shown here with its context. What it binds is unknown. The isolated RNA, all of it, was reverse transcribed, so expressed TCRB transcripts were what got sequenced. Clones were sequenced by immunoSEQ multiplex PCR, and TCRdb holds only the in-frame ones, with some missing. The sample includes fewer than 350,000 clones, about 18% seen only once; the top ten take around 0.045%. This CDR3 is 15 amino acids long. V shed 6 bases and J 2 bases; nucleotides not matched to a gene: 3. Germline V gives CDR1 LNHDA, CDR2 SQIVND (reference sequence). The sample is drawn from a study of beta chain features in type 1 diabetes. Findings of the study overall: A potential influence of HLA type upon TCRB rearrangement remained unresolved herein.

This clonotype was obtained from a woman under 30 in good health. The chain couples TRBV19 to TRBJ2-6; 8 bases map to TRBD1. The sequencing input was naive CD4+ T cells from blood. The CDR3 DNA reads as TGTGCCAGTAGCGCGGACAGGGCTGGGGCCAACGTCCTGACTTTC. It specifies CASSADRAGANVLTF.